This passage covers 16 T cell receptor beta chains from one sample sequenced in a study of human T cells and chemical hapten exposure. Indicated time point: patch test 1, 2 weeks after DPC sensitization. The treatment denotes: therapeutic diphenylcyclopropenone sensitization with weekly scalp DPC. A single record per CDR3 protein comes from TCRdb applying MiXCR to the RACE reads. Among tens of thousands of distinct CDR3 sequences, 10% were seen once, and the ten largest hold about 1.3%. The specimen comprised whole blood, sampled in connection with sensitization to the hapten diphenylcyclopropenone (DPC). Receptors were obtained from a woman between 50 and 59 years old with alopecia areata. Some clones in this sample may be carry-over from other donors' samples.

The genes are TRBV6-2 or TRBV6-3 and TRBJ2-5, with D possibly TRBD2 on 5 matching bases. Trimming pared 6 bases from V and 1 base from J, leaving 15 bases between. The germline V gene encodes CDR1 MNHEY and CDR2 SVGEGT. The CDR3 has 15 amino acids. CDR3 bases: TGTGCCAGCAGCAGTATAGCGATACTCCAAGAGACCCAGTACTTC. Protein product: CASSSIAILQETQYF.

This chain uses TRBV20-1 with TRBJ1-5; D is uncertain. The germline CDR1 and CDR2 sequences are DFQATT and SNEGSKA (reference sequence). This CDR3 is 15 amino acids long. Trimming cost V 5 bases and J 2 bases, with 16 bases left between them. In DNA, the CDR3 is TGCAGTGCTCGCTACGGTGAATTGGGCAATCAGCCCCAGCATTTT. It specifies CSARYGELGNQPQHF.

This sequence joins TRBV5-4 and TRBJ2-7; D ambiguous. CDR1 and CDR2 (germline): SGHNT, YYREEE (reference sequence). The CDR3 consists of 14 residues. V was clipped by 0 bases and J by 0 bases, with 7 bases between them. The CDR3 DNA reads TGTGCCAGCAGCTTGGACGGTTTCTCCTACGAGCAGTACTTC. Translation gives CASSLDGFSYEQYF. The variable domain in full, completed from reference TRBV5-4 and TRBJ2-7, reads ETGVTQSPTHLIKTRGQQVTLRCSSQSGHNTVSWYQQALGQGPQFIFQYYREEENGRGNFPPRFSGLQFPNYSSELNVNALELDDSALYLCASSLDGFSYEQYFGPGTRLTVT.

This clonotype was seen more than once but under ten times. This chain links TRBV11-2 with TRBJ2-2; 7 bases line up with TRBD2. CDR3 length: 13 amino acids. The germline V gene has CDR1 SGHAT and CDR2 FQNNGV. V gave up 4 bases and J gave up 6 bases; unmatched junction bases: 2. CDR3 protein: CASSSSGAGELFF. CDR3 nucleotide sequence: TGTGCCAGCAGCTCGAGCGGGGCCGGGGAGCTGTTTTTT. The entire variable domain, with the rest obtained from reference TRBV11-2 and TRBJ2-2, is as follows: EAGVAQSPRYKIIEKRQSVAFWCNPISGHATLYWYQQILGQGPKLLIQFQNNGVVDDSQLPKDRFSAERLKGVDSTLKIQPAKLEDSAVYLCASSSSGAGELFFGEGSRLTVL.

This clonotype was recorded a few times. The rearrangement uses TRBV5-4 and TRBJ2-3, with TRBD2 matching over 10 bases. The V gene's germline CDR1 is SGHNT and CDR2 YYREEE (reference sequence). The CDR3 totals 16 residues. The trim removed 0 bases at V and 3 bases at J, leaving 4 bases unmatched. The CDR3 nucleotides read TGTGCCAGCAGCTTGGGTCTAGCGGGAGTAACAGATACGCAGTATTTT. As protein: CASSLGLAGVTDTQYF. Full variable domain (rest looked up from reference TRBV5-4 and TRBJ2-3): ETGVTQSPTHLIKTRGQQVTLRCSSQSGHNTVSWYQQALGQGPQFIFQYYREEENGRGNFPPRFSGLQFPNYSSELNVNALELDDSALYLCASSLGLAGVTDTQYFGPGTRLTVL.

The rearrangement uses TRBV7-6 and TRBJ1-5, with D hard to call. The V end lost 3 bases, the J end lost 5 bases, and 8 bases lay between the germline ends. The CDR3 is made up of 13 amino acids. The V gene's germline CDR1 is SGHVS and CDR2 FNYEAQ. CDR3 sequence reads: CASSFTGYQPQHF. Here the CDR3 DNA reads TGTGCCAGCAGCTTCACCGGGTATCAGCCCCAGCATTTT.

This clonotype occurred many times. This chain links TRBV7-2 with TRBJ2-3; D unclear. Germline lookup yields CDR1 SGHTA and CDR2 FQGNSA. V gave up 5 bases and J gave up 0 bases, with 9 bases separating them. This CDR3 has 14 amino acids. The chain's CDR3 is CASSPIVSTDTQYF. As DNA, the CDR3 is TGTGCCAGCAGCCCTATAGTCAGCACAGATACGCAGTATTTT.

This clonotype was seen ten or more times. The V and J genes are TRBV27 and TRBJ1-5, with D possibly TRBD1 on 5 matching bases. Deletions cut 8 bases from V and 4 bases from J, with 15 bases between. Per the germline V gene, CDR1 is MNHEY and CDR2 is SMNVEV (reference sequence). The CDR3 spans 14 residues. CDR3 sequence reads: CASGRGLGNQPQHF. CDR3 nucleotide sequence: TGTGCCAGCGGGAGGGGCCTAGGGAATCAGCCCCAGCATTTT.

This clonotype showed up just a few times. CDR3: CASRPWDGEKLFF. The CDR3 DNA follows: TGTGCCAGCAGACCATGGGACGGTGAAAAACTGTTTTTT. The chain has TRBV7-8 and TRBJ1-4; maybe TRBD1 (5 bases). The ends were cut back, 6 bases at V and 7 bases at J, with 12 bases in the middle. The CDR3 has 13 amino acids. Germline assignment: CDR1 SGHVS and CDR2 FQNEAQ.

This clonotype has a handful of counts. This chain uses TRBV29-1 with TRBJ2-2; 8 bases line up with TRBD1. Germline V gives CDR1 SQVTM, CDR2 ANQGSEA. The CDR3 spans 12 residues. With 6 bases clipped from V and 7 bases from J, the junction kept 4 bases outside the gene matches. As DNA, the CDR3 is TGCAGCGTCCGGACAGGGTACGGGGAGCTGTTTTTT. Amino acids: CSVRTGYGELFF.

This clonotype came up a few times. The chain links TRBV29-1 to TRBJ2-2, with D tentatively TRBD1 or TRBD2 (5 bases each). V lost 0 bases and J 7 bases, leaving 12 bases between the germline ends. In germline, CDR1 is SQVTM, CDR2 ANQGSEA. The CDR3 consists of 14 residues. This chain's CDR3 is CSVEDLRGDGELFF. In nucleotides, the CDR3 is TGCAGCGTTGAAGATCTTCGAGGGGACGGGGAGCTGTTTTTT.

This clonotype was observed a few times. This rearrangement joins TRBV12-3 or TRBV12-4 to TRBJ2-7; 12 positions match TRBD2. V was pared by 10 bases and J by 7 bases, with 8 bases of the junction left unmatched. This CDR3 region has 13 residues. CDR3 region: CAIRTSGNKEQYF. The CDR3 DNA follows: TGTGCCATCCGGACTAGCGGGAATAAAGAGCAGTACTTC.

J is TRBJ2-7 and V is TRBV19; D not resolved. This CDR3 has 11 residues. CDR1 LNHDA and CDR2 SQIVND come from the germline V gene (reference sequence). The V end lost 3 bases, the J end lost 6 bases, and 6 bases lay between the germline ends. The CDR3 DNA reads TGTGCCAGTAGTATGAGCAGCGAGCAGTACTTC. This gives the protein CASSMSSEQYF. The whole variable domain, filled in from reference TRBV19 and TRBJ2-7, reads DGGITQSPKYLFRKEGQNVTLSCEQNLNHDAMYWYRQDPGQGLRLIYYSQIVNDFQKGDIAEGYSVSREKKESFPLTVTSAQKNPTAFYLCASSMSSEQYFGPGTRLTVT.

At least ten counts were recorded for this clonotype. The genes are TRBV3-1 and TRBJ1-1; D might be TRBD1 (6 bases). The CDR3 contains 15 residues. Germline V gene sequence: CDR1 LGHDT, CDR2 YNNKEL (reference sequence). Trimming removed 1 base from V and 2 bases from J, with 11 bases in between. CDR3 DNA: TGTGCCAGCAGCCAAGTCCCAGGGGCAAACACTGAAGCTTTCTTT. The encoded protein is CASSQVPGANTEAFF.

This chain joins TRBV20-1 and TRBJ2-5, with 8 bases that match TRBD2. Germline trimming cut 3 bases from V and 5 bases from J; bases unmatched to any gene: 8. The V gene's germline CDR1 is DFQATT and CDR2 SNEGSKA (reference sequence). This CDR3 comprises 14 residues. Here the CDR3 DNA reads TGCAGTGCTAGGGCGGGAGGCCCTGGGGAGACCCAGTACTTC. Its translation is CSARAGGPGETQYF.

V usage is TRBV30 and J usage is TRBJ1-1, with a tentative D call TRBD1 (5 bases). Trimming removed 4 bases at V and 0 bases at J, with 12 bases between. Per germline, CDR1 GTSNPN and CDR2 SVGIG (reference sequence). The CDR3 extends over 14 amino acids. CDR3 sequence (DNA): TGTGCCTGGAAGGAGGGACTCATGAACACTGAAGCTTTCTTT. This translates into CAWKEGLMNTEAFF.